The present T cell receptor beta chain was sequenced within a study of T-cell reconstitution after alpha-beta-depleted transplantation in children. TCRbeta library construction was performed incorporating unique molecular identifiers. Each CDR3 protein is one row after TCRdb ran MiXCR on the PCR reads. The sample records approximately 640,000 distinct CDR3 sequences, roughly 17% being singletons. CDR3 length: 13 residues. Germline V gene sequence: CDR1 SGHRS, CDR2 YFSETQ. The J segment lost 6 bases and the V segment lost 4 bases, leaving 3 bases of the junction unmatched. The TCR comes from a human donor who donated a stem cell graft to a child with acute myeloid leukemia. The chain is built from TRBV5-1 and TRBJ2-2, with 7 bases matching TRBD2. Material: PBMCs from the stem cell graft donor, obtained from the stem cell graft. The chain's CDR3 is CASSVGRAGELFF. In DNA form, the CDR3 reads TGCGCCAGCAGCGTGGGGAGGGCCGGGGAGCTGTTTTTT.